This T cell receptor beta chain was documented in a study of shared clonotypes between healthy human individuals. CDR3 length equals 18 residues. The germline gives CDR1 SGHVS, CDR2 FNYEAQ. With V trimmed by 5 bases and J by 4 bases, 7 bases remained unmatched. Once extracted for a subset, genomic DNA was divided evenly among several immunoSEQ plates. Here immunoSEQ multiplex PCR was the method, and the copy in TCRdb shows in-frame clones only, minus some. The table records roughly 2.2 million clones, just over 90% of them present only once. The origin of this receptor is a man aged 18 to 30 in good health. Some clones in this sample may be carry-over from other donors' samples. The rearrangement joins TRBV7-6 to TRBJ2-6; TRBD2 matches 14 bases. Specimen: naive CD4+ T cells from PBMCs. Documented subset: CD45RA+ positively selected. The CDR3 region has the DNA TGTGCCAGCAGCCTTCGACTAGCGGGAGGGCCCGGGGCCAACGTCCTGACTTTC. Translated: CASSLRLAGGPGANVLTF.